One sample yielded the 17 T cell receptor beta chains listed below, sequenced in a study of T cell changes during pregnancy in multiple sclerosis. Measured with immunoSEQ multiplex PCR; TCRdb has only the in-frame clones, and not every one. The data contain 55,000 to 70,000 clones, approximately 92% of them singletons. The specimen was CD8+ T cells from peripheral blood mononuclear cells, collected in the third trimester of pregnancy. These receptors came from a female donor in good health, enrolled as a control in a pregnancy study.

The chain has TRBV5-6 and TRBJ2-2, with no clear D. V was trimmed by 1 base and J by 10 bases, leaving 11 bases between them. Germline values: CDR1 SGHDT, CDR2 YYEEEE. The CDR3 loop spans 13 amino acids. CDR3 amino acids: CASSLQNDVELFF. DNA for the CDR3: TGTGCCAGCAGCTTGCAGAACGATGTGGAGCTGTTTTTT.

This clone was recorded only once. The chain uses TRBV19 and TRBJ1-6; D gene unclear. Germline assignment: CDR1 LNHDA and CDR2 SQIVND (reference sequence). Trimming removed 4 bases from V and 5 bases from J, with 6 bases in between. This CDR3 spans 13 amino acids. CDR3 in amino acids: CASSTGNNSPLHF. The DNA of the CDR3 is TGTGCCAGTAGTACAGGCAATAATTCACCCCTCCACTTT. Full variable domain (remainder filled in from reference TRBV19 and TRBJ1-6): DGGITQSPKYLFRKEGQNVTLSCEQNLNHDAMYWYRQDPGQGLRLIYYSQIVNDFQKGDIAEGYSVSREKKESFPLTVTSAQKNPTAFYLCASSTGNNSPLHFGNGTRLTVT.

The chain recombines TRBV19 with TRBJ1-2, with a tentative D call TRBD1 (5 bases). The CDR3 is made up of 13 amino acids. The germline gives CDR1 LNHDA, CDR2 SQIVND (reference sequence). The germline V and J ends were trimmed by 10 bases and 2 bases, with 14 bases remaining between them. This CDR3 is CATGIRGNYGYTF. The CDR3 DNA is TGTGCCACTGGAATAAGGGGAAACTATGGCTACACCTTC.

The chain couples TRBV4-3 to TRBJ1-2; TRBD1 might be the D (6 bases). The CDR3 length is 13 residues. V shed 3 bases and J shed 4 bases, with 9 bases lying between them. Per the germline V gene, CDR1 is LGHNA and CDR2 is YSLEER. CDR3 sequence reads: CASSQEQGYGYTF. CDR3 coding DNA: TGCGCCAGCAGCCAGGAACAGGGCTATGGCTACACCTTC.

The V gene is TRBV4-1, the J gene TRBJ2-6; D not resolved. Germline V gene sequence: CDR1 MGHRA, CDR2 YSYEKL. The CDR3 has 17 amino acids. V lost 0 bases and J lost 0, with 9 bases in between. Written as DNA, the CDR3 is TGCGCCAGCAGCCAAGATGGAGTCAACTCTGGGGCCAACGTCCTGACTTTC. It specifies CASSQDGVNSGANVLTF.

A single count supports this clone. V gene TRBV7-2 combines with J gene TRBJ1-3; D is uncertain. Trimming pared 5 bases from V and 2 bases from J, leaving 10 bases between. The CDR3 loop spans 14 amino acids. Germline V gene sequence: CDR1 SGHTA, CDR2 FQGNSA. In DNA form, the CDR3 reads TGTGCCAGCAGCCTGACTTCCACTGGAAACACCATATATTTT. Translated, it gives CASSLTSTGNTIYF.

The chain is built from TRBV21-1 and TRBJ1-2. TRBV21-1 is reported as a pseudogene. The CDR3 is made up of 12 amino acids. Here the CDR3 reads CASRGGGMGYTF. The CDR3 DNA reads TGTGCCAGCCGGGGAGGGGGGATGGGCTACACCTTC.

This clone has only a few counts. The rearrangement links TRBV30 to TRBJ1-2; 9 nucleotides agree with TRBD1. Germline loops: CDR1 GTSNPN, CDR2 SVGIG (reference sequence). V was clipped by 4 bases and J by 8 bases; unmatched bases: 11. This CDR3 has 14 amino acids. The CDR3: CAWNSGTGKDGYTF. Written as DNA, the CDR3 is TGTGCCTGGAATTCCGGGACAGGGAAGGACGGCTACACCTTC.

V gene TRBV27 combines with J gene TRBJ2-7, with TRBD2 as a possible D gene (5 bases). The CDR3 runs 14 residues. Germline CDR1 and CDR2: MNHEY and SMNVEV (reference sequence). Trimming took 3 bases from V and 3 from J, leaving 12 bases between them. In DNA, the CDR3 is TGTGCCAGCAGTTTGCGAGGGCGCTACTACGAGCAGTACTTC. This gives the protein CASSLRGRYYEQYF.

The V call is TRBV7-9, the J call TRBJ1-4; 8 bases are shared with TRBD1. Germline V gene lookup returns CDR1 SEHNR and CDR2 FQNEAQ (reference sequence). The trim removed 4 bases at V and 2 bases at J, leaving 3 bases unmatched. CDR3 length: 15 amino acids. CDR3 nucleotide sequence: TGTGCCAGCAGCTACCCAGGGGGCACTAATGAAAAACTGTTTTTT. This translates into CASSYPGGTNEKLFF.

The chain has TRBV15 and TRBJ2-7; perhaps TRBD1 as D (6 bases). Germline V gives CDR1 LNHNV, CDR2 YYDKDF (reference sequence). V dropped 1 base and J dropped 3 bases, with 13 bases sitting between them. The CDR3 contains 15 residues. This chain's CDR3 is CATSRVLTGDYEQYF. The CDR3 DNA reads TGTGCCACCAGCAGAGTTCTGACAGGAGACTACGAGCAGTACTTC.

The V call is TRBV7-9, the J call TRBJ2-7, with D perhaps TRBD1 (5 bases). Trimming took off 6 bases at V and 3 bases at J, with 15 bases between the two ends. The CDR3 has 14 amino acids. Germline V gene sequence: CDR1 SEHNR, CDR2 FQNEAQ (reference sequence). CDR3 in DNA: TGTGCCAGCAGTTACACCAATCAGGGCTACGAGCAGTACTTC. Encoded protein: CASSYTNQGYEQYF. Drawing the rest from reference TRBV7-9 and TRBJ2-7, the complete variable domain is DTGVSQNPRHKITKRGQNVTFRCDPISEHNRLYWYRQTLGQGPEFLTYFQNEAQLEKSRLLSDRFSAERPKGSFSTLEIQRTEQGDSAMYLCASSYTNQGYEQYFGPGTRLTVT.

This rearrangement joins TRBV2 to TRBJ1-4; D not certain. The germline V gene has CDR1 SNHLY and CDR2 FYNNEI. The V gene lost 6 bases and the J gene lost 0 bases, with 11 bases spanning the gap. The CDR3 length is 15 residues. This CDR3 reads CASRPSSATNEKLFF. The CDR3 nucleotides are TGTGCCAGCAGGCCCTCAAGCGCAACTAATGAAAAACTGTTTTTT.

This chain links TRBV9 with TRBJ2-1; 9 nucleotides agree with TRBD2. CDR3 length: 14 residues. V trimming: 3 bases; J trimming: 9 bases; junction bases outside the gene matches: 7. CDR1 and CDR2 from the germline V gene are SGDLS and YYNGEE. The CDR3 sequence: CASSEAGGPSEQFF. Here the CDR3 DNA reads TGTGCCAGCAGCGAGGCGGGGGGGCCTAGTGAGCAGTTCTTC. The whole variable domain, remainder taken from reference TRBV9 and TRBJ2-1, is DSGVTQTPKHLITATGQRVTLRCSPRSGDLSVYWYQQSLDQGLQFLIQYYNGEERAKGNILERFSAQQFPDLHSELNLSSLELGDSALYFCASSEAGGPSEQFFGPGTRLTVL.

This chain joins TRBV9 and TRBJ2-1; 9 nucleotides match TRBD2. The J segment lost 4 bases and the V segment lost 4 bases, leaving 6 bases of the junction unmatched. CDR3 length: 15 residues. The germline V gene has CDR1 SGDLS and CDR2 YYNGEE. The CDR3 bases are TGTGCCAGCAGCCGAATAGCGGGGGCTTACAATGAGCAGTTCTTC. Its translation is CASSRIAGAYNEQFF.

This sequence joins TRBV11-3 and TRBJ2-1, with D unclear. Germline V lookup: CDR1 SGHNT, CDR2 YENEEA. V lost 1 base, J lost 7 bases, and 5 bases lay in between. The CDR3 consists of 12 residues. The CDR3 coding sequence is TGTGCCAGCAGCTTAGCCCCAAATGAGCAGTTCTTC. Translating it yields CASSLAPNEQFF. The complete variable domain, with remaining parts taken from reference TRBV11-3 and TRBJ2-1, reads EAGVVQSPRYKIIEKKQPVAFWCNPISGHNTLYWYLQNLGQGPELLIRYENEEAVDDSQLPKDRFSAERLKGVDSTLKIQPAELGDSAVYLCASSLAPNEQFFGPGTRLTVL.

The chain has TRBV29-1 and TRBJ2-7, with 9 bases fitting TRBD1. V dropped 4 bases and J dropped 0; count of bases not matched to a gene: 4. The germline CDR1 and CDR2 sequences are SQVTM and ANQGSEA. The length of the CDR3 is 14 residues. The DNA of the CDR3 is TGCAGCGTTGCCGGGACAGGGAACTCCTACGAGCAGTACTTC. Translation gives CSVAGTGNSYEQYF.